Only a few counts were recorded for the clone carrying this T cell receptor (beta chain). The antigen remains unidentified. Losses at the gene ends were 4 bases for V and 7 bases for J; bases not matched to a gene: 11. The CDR3 runs 15 residues. Per germline, CDR1 SGHRS and CDR2 YFSETQ. TCRdb used MiXCR to reprocess the 5' RACE reads, holding one entry per CDR3 protein. Among some 840,000 distinct CDR3 sequences listed, roughly 10% were seen once. This record belongs to a study of CD8 T cells in ankylosing spondylitis. General study results and limits: A TCR beta motif of fewer than 10 highly homologous variants seemed to mark ankylosing spondylitis blood.

The clonotype was recovered from a male donor with ankylosing spondylitis. Sequenced: blood, either unsorted or a sorted T cell fraction (not recorded which). The V and J genes are TRBV5-1 and TRBJ2-3; TRBD2 aligns across 8 bases. This CDR3 is CASSAHSAGANTQYF. CDR3 DNA: TGCGCCAGCAGCGCCCATTCAGCGGGGGCTAATACGCAGTATTTT. Complete variable domain (other parts from reference TRBV5-1 and TRBJ2-3): KAGVTQTPRYLIKTRGQQVTLSCSPISGHRSVSWYQQTPGQGLQFLFEYFSETQRNKGNFPGRFSGRQFSNSRSEMNVSTLELGDSALYLCASSAHSAGANTQYFGPGTRLTVL.